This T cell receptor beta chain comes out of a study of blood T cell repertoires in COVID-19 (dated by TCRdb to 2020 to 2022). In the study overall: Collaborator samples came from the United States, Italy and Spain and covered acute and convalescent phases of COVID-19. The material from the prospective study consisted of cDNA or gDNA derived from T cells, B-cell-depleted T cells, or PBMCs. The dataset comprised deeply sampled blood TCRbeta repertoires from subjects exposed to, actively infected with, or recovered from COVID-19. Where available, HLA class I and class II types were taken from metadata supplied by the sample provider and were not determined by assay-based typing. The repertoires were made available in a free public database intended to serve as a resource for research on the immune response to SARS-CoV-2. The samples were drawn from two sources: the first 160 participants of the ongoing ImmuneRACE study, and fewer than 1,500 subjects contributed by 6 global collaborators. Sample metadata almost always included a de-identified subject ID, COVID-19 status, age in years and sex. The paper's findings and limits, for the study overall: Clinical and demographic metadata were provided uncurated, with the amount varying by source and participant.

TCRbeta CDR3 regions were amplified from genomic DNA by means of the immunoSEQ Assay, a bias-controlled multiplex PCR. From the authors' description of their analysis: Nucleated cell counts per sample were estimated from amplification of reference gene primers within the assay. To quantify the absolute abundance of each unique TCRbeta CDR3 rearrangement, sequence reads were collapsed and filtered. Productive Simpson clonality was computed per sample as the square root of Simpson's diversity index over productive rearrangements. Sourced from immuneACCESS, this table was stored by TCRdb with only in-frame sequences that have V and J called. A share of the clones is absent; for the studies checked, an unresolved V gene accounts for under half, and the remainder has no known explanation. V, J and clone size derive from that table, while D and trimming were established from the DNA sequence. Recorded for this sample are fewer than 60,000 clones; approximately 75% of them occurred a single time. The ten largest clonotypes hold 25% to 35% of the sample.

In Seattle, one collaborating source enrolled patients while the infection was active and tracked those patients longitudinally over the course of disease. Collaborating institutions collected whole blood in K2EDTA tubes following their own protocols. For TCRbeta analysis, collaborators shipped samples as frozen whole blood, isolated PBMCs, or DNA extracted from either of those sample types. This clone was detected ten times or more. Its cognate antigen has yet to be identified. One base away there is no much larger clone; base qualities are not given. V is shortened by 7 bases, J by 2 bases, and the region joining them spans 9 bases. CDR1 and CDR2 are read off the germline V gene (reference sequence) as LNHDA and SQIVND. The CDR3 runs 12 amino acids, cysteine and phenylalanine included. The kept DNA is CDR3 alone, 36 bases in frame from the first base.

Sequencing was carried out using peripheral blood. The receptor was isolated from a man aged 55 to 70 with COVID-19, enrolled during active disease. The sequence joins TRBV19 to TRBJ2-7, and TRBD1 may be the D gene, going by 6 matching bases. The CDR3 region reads CASKGDTYEQYF. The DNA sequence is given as TGTGCCAGTAAAGGGGACACCTACGAGCAGTACTTC.